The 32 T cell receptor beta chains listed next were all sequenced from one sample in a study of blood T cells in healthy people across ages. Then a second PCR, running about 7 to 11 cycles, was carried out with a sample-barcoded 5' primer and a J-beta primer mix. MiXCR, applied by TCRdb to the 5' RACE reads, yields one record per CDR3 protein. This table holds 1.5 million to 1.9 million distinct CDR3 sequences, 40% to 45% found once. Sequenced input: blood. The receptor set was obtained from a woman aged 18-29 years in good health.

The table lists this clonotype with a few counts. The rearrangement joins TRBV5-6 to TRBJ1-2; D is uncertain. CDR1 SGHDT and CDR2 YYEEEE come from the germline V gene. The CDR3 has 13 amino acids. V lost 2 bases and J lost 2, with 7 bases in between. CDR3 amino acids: CASSFLENYGYTF. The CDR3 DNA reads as TGTGCCAGCAGCTTCCTTGAAAACTATGGCTACACCTTC.

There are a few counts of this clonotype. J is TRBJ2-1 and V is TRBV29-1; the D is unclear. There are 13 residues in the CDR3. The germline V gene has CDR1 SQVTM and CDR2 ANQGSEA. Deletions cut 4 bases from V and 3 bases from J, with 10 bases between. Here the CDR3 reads CSVVPDNYNEQFF. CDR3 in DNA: TGCAGCGTTGTGCCCGACAACTACAATGAGCAGTTCTTC.

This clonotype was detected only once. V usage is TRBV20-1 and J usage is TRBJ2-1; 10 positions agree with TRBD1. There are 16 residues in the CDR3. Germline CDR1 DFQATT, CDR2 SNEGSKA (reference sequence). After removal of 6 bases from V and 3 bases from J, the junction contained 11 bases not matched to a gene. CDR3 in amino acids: CSAAFRTGGFYNEQFF. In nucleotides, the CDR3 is TGCAGTGCCGCGTTCCGGACAGGGGGGTTCTACAATGAGCAGTTCTTC.

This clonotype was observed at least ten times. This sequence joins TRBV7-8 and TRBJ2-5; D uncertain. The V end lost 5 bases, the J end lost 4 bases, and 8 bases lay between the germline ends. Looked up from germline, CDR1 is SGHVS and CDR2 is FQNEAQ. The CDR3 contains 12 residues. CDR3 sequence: CASSVMRETQYF. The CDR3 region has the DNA TGTGCCAGCAGCGTGATGCGAGAGACCCAGTACTTC.

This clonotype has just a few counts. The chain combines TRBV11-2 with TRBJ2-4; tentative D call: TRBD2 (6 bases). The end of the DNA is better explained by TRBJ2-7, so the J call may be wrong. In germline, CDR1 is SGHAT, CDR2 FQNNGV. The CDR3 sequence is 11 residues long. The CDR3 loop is CASCGGYEQYF. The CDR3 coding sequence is TGTGCCAGCTGTGGGGGGTACGAGCAGTACTTC.

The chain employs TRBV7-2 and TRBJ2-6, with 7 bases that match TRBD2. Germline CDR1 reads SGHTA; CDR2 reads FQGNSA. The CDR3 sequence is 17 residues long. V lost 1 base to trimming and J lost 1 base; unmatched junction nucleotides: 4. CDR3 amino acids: CASSLVYGGSGANVLTF. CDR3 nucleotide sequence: TGTGCCAGCAGCTTAGTTTACGGGGGGTCTGGGGCCAACGTCCTGACTTTC.

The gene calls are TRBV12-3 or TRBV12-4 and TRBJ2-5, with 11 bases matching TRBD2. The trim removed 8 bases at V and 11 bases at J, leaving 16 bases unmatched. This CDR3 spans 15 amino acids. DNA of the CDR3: TGTGCCAGCGCTGTTAGCGGGAGGGCCTCAGATGAGCAGTACTTC. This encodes CASAVSGRASDEQYF.

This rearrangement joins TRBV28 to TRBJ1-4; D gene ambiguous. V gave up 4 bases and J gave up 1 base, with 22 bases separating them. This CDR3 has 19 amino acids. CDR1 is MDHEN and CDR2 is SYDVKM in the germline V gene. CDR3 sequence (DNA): TGTGCCAGCAGTTCCTCCGATTGGACTCGTAGCGGAACTAATGAAAAACTGTTTTTT. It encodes CASSSSDWTRSGTNEKLFF.

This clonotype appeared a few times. CDR3 nucleotides: TGTGCCAGCCACGCCGGGTTCACATACAATGAGCAGTTCTTC. It codes for CASHAGFTYNEQFF. V and J are TRBV12-3 or TRBV12-4 and TRBJ2-1; D remains ambiguous. The ends were cut back, 8 bases at V and 4 bases at J, with 15 bases in the middle. This CDR3 comprises 14 residues.

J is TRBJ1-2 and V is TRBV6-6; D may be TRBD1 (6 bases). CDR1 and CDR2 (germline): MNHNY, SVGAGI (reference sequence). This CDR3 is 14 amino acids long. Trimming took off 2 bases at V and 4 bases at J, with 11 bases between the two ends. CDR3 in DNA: TGTGCCAGCAGTTACGTCAGGGGCATCTATGGCTACACCTTC. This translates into CASSYVRGIYGYTF.

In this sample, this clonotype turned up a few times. CDR3 DNA sequence: TGTGCCAGCAGCTTAGGCCGGAGAGGTAGCTCTGGGGCCAACGTCCTGACTTTC. Protein sequence: CASSLGRRGSSGANVLTF. This chain links TRBV7-2 with TRBJ2-6; no clear D gene. This CDR3 region has 18 residues. Germline V lookup: CDR1 SGHTA, CDR2 FQGNSA. Between the trimmed V and J ends, which lost 1 base and 0 bases, there was a span of 13 bases.

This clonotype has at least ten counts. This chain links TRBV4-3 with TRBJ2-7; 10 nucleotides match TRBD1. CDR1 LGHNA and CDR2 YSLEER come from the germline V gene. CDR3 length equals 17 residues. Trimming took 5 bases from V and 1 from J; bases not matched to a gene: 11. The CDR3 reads CASSKGQGMRGSYEQYF. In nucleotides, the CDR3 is TGCGCCAGCAGCAAGGGACAGGGGATGAGAGGATCCTACGAGCAGTACTTC.

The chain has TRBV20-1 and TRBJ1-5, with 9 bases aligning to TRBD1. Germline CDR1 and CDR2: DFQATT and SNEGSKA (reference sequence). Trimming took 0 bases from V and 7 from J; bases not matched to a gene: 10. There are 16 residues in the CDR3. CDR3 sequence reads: CSARDLPDRGGQPQHF. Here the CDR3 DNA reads TGCAGTGCTAGAGATCTCCCGGACAGGGGAGGACAGCCCCAGCATTTT.

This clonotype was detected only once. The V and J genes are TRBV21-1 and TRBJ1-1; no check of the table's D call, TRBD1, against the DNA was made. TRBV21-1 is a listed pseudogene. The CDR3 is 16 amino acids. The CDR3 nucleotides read TGTGCCAGCAGCGTGGGGCACCAGCACATGAACACTGAAGCTTTCTTT. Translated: CASSVGHQHMNTEAFF.

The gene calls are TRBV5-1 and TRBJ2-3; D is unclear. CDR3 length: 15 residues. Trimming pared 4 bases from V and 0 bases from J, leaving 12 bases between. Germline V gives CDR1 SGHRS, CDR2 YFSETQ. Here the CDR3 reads CASSPSVSSTDTQYF. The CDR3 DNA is TGCGCCAGCAGCCCTTCAGTGAGTAGCACAGATACGCAGTATTTT.

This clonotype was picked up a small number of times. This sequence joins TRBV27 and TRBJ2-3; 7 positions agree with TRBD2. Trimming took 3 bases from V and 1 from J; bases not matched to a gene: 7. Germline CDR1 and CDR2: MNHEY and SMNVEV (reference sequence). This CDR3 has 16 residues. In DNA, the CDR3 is TGTGCCAGCAGTTTCCCTCGGGGGGAGGGCACAGATACGCAGTATTTT. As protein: CASSFPRGEGTDTQYF.

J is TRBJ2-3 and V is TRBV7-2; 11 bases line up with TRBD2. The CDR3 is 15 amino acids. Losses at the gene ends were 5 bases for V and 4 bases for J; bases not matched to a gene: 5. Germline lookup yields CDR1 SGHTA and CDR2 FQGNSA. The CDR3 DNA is TGTGCCAGCAGCCACTGGACTAGCGGGCCAGATACGCAGTATTTT. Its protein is CASSHWTSGPDTQYF.

CDR3 in DNA: TGCAGTGCTAGGGCGGGGGGTTCAGATACGCAGTATTTT. This translates into CSARAGGSDTQYF. The V call is TRBV20-1, the J call TRBJ2-3, with 8 nucleotides matching TRBD2. Trimming cost V 3 bases and J 4 bases; bases outside gene matches: 3. The CDR3 runs to 13 residues. Germline V CDR1 and CDR2: DFQATT, SNEGSKA (reference sequence).

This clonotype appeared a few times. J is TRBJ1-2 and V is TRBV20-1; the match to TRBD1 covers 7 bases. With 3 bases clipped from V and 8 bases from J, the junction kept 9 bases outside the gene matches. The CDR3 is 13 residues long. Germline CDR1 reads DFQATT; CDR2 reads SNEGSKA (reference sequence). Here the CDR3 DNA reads TGCAGTGCTAGGGTCGGGACAGAGGAAGGCTACACCTTC. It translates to CSARVGTEEGYTF.

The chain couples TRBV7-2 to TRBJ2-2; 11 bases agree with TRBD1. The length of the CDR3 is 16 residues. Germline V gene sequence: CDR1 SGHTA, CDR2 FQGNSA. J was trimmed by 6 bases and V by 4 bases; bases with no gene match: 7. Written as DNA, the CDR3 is TGTGCCAGCAGCTCGATGGACAGGGGGCGCGCCGGGGAGCTGTTTTTT. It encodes CASSSMDRGRAGELFF.

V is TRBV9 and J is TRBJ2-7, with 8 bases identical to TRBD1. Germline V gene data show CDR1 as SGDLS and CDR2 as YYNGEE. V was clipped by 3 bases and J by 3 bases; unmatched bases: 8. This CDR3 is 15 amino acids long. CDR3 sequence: CASSATGGSFYEQYF. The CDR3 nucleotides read TGTGCCAGCAGCGCAACAGGGGGAAGTTTCTACGAGCAGTACTTC.

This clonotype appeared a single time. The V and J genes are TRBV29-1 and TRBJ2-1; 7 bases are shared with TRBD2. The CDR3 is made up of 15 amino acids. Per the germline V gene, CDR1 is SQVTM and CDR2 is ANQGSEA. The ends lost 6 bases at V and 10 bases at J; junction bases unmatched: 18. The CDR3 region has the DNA TGCAGCGTGCCCCCCTCTAGCGGAGGTTACGACGAGCAGTTCTTC. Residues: CSVPPSSGGYDEQFF.

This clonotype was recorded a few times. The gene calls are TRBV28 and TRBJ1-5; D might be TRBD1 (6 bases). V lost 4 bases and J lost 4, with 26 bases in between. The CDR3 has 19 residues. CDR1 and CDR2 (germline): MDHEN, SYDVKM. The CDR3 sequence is CASSSSHRARGAVNQPQHF. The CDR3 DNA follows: TGTGCCAGCAGTTCCTCTCACAGGGCCAGAGGGGCCGTAAATCAGCCCCAGCATTTT.

CDR3 residues: CASSPRGTEGLFF. CDR3 DNA: TGTGCCAGCAGCCCGAGGGGGACCGAAGGCCTGTTCTTC. This chain connects TRBV7-9 to TRBJ2-1; perhaps TRBD1 as D (6 bases). From germline, CDR1 is SEHNR and CDR2 FQNEAQ (reference sequence). The CDR3 spans 13 residues. V lost 5 bases to trimming and J lost 15 bases, with 20 bases between them.

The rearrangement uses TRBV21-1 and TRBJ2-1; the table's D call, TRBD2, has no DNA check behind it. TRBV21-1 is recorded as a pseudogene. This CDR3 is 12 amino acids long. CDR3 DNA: TGTGCCAGCATAACGGAGGGCAATGAGCAGTTCTTC. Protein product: CASITEGNEQFF.

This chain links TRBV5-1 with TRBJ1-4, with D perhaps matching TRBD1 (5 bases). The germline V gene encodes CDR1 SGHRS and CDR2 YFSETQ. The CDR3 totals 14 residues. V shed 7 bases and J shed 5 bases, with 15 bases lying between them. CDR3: CASAVQGGNEKLFF. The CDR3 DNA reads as TGCGCCAGCGCAGTTCAGGGAGGCAATGAAAAACTGTTTTTT.

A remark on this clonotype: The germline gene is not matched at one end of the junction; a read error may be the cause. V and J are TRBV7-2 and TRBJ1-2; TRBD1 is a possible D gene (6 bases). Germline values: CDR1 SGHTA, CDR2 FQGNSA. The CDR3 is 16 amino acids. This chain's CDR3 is CASSSDSGAINYGCTF. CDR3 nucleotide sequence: TGTGCCAGCAGCTCCGATTCAGGGGCCATAAACTATGGCTGCACCTTC.

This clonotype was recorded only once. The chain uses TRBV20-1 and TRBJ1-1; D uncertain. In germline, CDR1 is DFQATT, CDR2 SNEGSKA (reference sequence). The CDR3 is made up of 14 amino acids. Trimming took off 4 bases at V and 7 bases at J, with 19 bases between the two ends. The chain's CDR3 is CSANGATYSVEAFF. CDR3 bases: TGCAGTGCTAACGGAGCGACGTACTCAGTTGAAGCTTTCTTT.

For the CDR3, the DNA is TGCGCCAGCAGCTTGGAGGCGACAGAGAGCTCCTACGAGCAGTACTTC. As protein: CASSLEATESSYEQYF. V gene TRBV5-1 combines with J gene TRBJ2-7; possibly TRBD1 for D (5 bases). Germline loops: CDR1 SGHRS, CDR2 YFSETQ. This CDR3 has 16 residues. V gave up 0 bases and J gave up 0 bases, with 13 bases separating them.

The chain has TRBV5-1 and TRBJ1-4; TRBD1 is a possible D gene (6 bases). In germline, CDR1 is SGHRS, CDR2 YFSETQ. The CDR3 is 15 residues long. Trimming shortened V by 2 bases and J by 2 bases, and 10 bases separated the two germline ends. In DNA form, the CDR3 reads TGCGCCAGCAGCTTACTAGGACAGACTAATGAAAAACTGTTTTTT. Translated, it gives CASSLLGQTNEKLFF.

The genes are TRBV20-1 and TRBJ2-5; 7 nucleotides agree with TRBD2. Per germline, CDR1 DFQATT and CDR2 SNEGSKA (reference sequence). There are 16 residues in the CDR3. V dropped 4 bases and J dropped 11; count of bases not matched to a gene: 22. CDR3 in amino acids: CSAIRTAHGEGGEQYF. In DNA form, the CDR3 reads TGCAGTGCTATCCGGACGGCGCATGGGGAGGGAGGTGAGCAGTACTTC.

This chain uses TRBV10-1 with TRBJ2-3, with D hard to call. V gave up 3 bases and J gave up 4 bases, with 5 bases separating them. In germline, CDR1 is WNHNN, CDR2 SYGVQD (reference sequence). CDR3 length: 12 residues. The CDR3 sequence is CASSDSPDTQYF. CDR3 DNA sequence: TGCGCCAGCAGTGACAGCCCAGATACGCAGTATTTT.